This is a list of T cell receptor beta chains from one sample in a study of regulatory T cells in long-lasting Graves disease. TCRdb reanalysed the multiplex PCR reads using MiXCR and keeps one entry per CDR3 protein. In the table there are hundreds of thousands of distinct CDR3 sequences, roughly 15% of which are singletons. The sample in question was peripheral blood mononuclear cells (PBMCs), obtained at new diagnosis, from a patient treated with antithyroid drugs. The receptors stem from a female donor with Graves disease. The CDR3 runs from the conserved cysteine through the conserved F or W. The order of the fields is D gene, V gene, J gene, clone size, CDR3 DNA, CDR3 protein. D genes are given only for firm matches. Size is stated for part of the rows, as once, few or many counts, or as a class when the clone is expanded.

d_call: TRBD1
v_call: TRBV11-2
j_call: TRBJ1-5
clone_size: many
cdr3_nt: TGTGCCAGCAGCTTACCCTCGACAGGGGAAAGCTATAGCAATCAGCCCCAGCATTTT
cdr3_aa: CASSLPSTGESYSNQPQHF

d_call: -
v_call: TRBV28
j_call: TRBJ2-2
clone_size: -
cdr3_nt: TGTGCCAGCAGTACATTATACGACCGTACCCCCGGGGAGCTGTTTTTT
cdr3_aa: CASSTLYDRTPGELFF

d_call: TRBD1
v_call: TRBV27
j_call: TRBJ2-7
clone_size: few
cdr3_nt: TGTGCCAGCAGTCTACCGGGACAGGGCCTCTACGAGCAGTACTTC
cdr3_aa: CASSLPGQGLYEQYF

d_call: -
v_call: TRBV6-1
j_call: TRBJ1-2
clone_size: few
cdr3_nt: TGTGCCAGCAGTGATACTACCCGGGAAGTCGCTGGCTACACCTTC
cdr3_aa: CASSDTTREVAGYTF

d_call: TRBD2
v_call: TRBV27
j_call: TRBJ2-1
clone_size: many
cdr3_nt: TGTGCCAGCAGTTTATCAAGGACTAGAAACAATGAGCAGTTCTTC
cdr3_aa: CASSLSRTRNNEQFF

d_call: -
v_call: TRBV12-3/TRBV12-4
j_call: TRBJ2-5
clone_size: many
cdr3_nt: TGTGCCAGCACTGCCGGGACAGAGACCCAGTACTTC
cdr3_aa: CASTAGTETQYF

d_call: -
v_call: TRBV2
j_call: TRBJ1-5
clone_size: many
cdr3_nt: TGTGCCAGCAGAACAGGGACTTCTGGCAATCAGCCCCAGCATTTT
cdr3_aa: CASRTGTSGNQPQHF

d_call: -
v_call: TRBV12-3/TRBV12-4
j_call: TRBJ2-3
clone_size: many
cdr3_nt: TGTGCCAGCGGGTGGGGTGATACGCAGTATTTT
cdr3_aa: CASGWGDTQYF

d_call: TRBD1
v_call: TRBV10-3
j_call: TRBJ1-5
clone_size: few
cdr3_nt: TGTGCCATCAGTGAGTCGGGACAGGGCGTCAATCAGCCCCAGCATTTT
cdr3_aa: CAISESGQGVNQPQHF

d_call: TRBD2
v_call: TRBV28
j_call: TRBJ2-7
clone_size: many
cdr3_nt: TGTGCCAGCAGAACTAGCGGGAGGGCCTATAAGCAGTACTTC
cdr3_aa: CASRTSGRAYKQYF

d_call: -
v_call: TRBV7-3
j_call: TRBJ2-3
clone_size: -
cdr3_nt: -
cdr3_aa: CASSFYICSARPIESNAHTQYF

d_call: -
v_call: TRBV7-9
j_call: TRBJ2-1
clone_size: few
cdr3_nt: TGTGCCAGCAGCTCTGATAATACCGTCCCTGAGCAGTTCTTC
cdr3_aa: CASSSDNTVPEQFF

d_call: TRBD1
v_call: TRBV12-3/TRBV12-4
j_call: TRBJ1-6
clone_size: many
cdr3_nt: TGTGCCAGCAGTGGACAGGGCGGTAATTCACCCCTCCACTTT
cdr3_aa: CASSGQGGNSPLHF

d_call: -
v_call: TRBV30
j_call: TRBJ1-2
clone_size: many
cdr3_nt: TGTGCCTGGAGTGTATCTCGGGCGGACTATGGCTACACCTTC
cdr3_aa: CAWSVSRADYGYTF

d_call: TRBD2
v_call: TRBV27
j_call: TRBJ2-5
clone_size: few
cdr3_nt: TGTGCCAGCAATAGCGGGAGAGGGGAGACCCAGTACTTC
cdr3_aa: CASNSGRGETQYF

d_call: TRBD2
v_call: TRBV28
j_call: TRBJ2-1
clone_size: many
cdr3_nt: TGTGCCAGCACTCCCCGACTAGCGCAAACTTACAATGAGCAGTTCTTC
cdr3_aa: CASTPRLAQTYNEQFF

d_call: TRBD2
v_call: TRBV13
j_call: TRBJ2-7
clone_size: many
cdr3_nt: TGTGCCAGCAGCTCAAGGACTAGCTCCTACGAGCAGTACTTC
cdr3_aa: CASSSRTSSYEQYF

d_call: -
v_call: TRBV24-1
j_call: TRBJ2-2
clone_size: -
cdr3_nt: TGTGCCACCAGTGACCAAAGGACTTCGGACACCGGGGAGCTGTTTTTT
cdr3_aa: CATSDQRTSDTGELFF